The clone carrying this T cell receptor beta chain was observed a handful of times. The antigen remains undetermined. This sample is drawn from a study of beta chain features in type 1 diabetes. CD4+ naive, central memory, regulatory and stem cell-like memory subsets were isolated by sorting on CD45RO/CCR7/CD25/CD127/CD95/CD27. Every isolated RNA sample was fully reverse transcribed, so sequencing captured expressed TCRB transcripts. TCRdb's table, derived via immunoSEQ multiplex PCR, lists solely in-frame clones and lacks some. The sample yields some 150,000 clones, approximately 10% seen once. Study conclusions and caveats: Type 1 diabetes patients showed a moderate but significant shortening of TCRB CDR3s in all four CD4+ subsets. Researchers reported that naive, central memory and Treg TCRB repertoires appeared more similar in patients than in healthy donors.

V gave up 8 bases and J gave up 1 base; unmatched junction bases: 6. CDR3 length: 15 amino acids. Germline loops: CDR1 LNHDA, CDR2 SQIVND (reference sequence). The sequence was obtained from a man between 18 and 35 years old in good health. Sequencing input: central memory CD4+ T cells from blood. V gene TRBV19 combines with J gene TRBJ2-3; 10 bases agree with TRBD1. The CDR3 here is CASSGQGRGTDTQYF. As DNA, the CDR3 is TGTGCCAGTTCGGGACAGGGGCGGGGCACAGATACGCAGTATTTT.